These T cell receptor beta chains were read from a single sample in a study of shared clonotypes between healthy human individuals. Produced via immunoSEQ multiplex PCR; TCRdb's table is partial and in-frame only. Of some 2 million clones listed, approximately 94% are singletons. Sequencing input: naive CD8+ T cells sorted from blood. All receptors derive from a man between 18 and 29 years old in good health. CDR3s include the opening cysteine and the closing phenylalanine or tryptophan. Each record gives: V gene, J gene, clone size, D gene, CDR3 protein, CDR3 DNA. D genes are given only for firm matches. Not all rows give a size; the values are once, few, many and, for expanded clones, a class.

TRBV28	TRBJ1-2	NA	NA	CASSSEGSGYTF	TGTGCCAGCAGTTCAGAGGGAAGTGGCTACACCTTC
TRBV7-9	TRBJ2-7	NA	NA	CASSLDSQPSSYEQYF	TGTGCCAGCAGCTTAGATTCCCAACCCAGCTCCTACGAGCAGTACTTC
TRBV4-1	TRBJ2-2	NA	TRBD2	CASSQISGGSTGELFF	TGCGCCAGCAGCCAAATTAGCGGGGGGAGTACCGGGGAGCTGTTTTTT
TRBV6-5	TRBJ2-7	NA	NA	CASSPTGYEQYF	TGTGCCAGCAGTCCGACAGGATACGAGCAGTACTTC
TRBV5-1	TRBJ1-2	NA	NA	CASSKGTLPDGYTF	TGCGCCAGCAGCAAAGGGACGCTGCCGGATGGCTACACCTTC
TRBV27	TRBJ2-2	NA	TRBD2	CASSSGPGLAAWRSGELFF	TGTGCCAGCAGCAGCGGACCGGGACTAGCGGCTTGGAGGTCCGGGGAGCTGTTTTTT
TRBV7-9	TRBJ1-2	NA	NA	CASSLVDPGDNYGYTF	TGTGCCAGCAGCTTAGTAGATCCGGGGGACAACTATGGCTACACCTTC
TRBV29-1	TRBJ2-1	NA	NA	CSVDGIGGRTGGSSYNEQFF	TGCAGCGTTGATGGGATCGGGGGAAGGACAGGTGGTTCCTCCTACAATGAGCAGTTCTTC
TRBV18	TRBJ2-1	few	TRBD1	CASSPRPGTGDNEQFF	TGTGCCAGCTCACCCCGTCCCGGGACAGGGGACAATGAGCAGTTCTTC
TRBV27	TRBJ2-1	NA	NA	CASSFNAGYNEQFF	TGTGCCAGCAGTTTTAACGCAGGCTACAATGAGCAGTTCTTC
TRBV13	TRBJ1-4	NA	TRBD1	CASSSGTGGNEKLFF	TGTGCCAGCAGCTCCGGGACAGGGGGTAATGAAAAACTGTTTTTT
TRBV5-5	TRBJ2-7	NA	NA	CASSVRIIYEQYF	TGTGCCAGCAGCGTCAGAATTATCTACGAGCAGTACTTC
TRBV14	TRBJ2-3	NA	TRBD1	CASSQVTGGIADTQYF	TGTGCCAGCAGCCAAGTAACAGGGGGCATTGCAGATACGCAGTATTTT
TRBV25-1	TRBJ1-2	NA	TRBD1	CASSEAGGGYTF	TGTGCCAGCAGTGAAGCAGGGGGTGGCTACACCTTC
TRBV19	TRBJ1-1	NA	NA	CASSIRGAGNTEAFF	TGTGCCAGTAGTATAAGGGGGGCCGGGAACACTGAAGCTTTCTTT
TRBV9	TRBJ2-5	once	NA	CASSPWDNHQETQYF	TGTGCCAGCAGCCCATGGGACAACCACCAAGAGACCCAGTACTTC
TRBV19	TRBJ1-2	NA	NA	CASSEPGDYGYTF	TGTGCCAGTAGCGAACCTGGGGACTATGGCTACACCTTC
TRBV6-6	TRBJ1-4	NA	NA	CASSYAPPFRDEKLFF	TGTGCCAGCAGTTACGCACCGCCTTTTAGGGATGAAAAACTGTTTTTT
TRBV2	TRBJ1-5	NA	NA	CASSHSRTVTGDQPQHF	TGTGCCAGCAGCCACTCAAGGACAGTGACCGGTGATCAGCCCCAGCATTTT
TRBV5-6	TRBJ2-5	NA	TRBD2	CASSLERRTSGGVRETQYF	TGTGCCAGCAGCTTGGAGAGGCGGACTAGCGGGGGTGTACGGGAGACCCAGTACTTC
TRBV9	TRBJ2-3	NA	TRBD2	CASSMTSGLLADTQYF	TGTGCCAGCAGCATGACTAGCGGCCTGCTTGCAGATACGCAGTATTTT
TRBV4-1	TRBJ1-6	NA	NA	CASSQEARGQYSPLHF	TGCGCCAGCAGCCAAGAGGCGCGGGGCCAATATTCACCCCTCCACTTT
TRBV5-5	TRBJ2-7	NA	NA	CASSLITASYEQYF	TGTGCCAGCAGCTTAATTACGGCCTCCTACGAGCAGTACTTC
TRBV6-6	TRBJ2-5	NA	NA	CASSRQEFQETQYF	TGTGCCAGCAGCCGACAGGAATTCCAAGAGACCCAGTACTTC
TRBV7-9	TRBJ2-5	NA	TRBD2	CASSVPRGAEETQYF	TGTGCCAGCAGCGTTCCGCGGGGGGCGGAGGAGACCCAGTACTTC
TRBV9	TRBJ2-7	NA	NA	CASSVGSLSYEQYF	TGTGCCAGCAGCGTAGGCAGCCTCTCCTACGAGCAGTACTTC
TRBV2	TRBJ2-2	few	NA	CASSGEQTTGELFF	TGTGCCAGCAGTGGGGAACAGACTACCGGGGAGCTGTTTTTT